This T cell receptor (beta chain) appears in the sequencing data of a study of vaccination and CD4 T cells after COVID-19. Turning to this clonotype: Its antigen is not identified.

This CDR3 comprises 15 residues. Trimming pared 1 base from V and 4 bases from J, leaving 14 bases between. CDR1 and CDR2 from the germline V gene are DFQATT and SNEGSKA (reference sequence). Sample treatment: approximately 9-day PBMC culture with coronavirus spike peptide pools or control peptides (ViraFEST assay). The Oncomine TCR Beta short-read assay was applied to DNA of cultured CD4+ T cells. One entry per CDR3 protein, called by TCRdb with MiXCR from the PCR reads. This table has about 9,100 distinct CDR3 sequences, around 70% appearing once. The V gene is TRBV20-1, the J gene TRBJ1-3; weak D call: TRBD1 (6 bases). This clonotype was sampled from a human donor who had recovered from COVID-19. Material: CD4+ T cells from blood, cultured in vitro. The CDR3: CSARGTGSSGNTIYF. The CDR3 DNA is TGCAGTGCTAGAGGCACAGGGAGTTCAGGAAACACCATATATTTT.